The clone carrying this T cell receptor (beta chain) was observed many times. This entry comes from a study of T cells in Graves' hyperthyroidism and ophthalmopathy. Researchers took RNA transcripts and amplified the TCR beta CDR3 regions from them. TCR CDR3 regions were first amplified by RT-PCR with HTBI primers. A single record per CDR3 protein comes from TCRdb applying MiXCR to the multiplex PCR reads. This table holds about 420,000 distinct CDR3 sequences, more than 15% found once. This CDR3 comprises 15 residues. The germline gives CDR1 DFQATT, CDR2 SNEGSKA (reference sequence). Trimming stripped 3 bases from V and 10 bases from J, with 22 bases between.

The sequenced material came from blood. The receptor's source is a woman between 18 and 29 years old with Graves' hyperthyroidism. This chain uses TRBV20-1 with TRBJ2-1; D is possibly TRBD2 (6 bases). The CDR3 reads CSASTSGYAGLEQFF. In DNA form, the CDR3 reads TGCAGTGCTAGTACCTCGGGTTACGCGGGACTCGAGCAGTTCTTC.